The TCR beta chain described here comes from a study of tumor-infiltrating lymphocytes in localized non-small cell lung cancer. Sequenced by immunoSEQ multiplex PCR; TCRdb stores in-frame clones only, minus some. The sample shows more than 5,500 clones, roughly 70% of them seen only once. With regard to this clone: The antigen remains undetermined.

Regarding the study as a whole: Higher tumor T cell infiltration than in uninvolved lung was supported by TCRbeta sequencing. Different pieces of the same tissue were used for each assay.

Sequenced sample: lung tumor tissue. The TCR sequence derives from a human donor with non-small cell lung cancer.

CDR3 loop: CASSPGGSSYNSPLHF. The CDR3 bases are TGTGCCAGCAGCCCAGGGGGGAGCTCCTATAATTCACCCCTCCACTTT. V gene TRBV7-9 combines with J gene TRBJ1-6, with 7 bases matching TRBD1. V shed 5 bases, J shed 0 bases, and the junction held 4 bases outside the gene matches. Germline V gives CDR1 SEHNR, CDR2 FQNEAQ (reference sequence). The CDR3 contains 16 residues.